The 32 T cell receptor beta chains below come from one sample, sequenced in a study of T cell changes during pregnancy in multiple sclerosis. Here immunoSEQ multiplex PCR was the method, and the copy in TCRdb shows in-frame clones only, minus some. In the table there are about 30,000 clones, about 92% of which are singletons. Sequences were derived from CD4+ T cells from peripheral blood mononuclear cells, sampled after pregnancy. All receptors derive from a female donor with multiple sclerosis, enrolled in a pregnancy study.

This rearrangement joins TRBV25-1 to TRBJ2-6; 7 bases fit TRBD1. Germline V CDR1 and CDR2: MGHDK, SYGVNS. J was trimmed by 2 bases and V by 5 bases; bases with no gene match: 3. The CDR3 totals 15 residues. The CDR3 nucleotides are TGTGCCAGCAGTCCACAGGGGACTGGGGCCAACGTCCTGACTTTC. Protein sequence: CASSPQGTGANVLTF.

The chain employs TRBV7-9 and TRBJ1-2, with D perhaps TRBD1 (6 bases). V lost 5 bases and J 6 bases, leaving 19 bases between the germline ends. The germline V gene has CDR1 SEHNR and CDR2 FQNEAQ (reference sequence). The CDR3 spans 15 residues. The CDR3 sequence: CASSAIRGRLDGYTF. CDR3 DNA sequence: TGTGCCAGCAGCGCGATCAGGGGAAGATTAGATGGCTACACCTTC.

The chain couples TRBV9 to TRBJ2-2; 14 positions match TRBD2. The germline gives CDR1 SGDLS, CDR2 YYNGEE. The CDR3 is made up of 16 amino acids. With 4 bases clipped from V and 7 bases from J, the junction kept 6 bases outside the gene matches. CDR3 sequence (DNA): TGTGCCAGCAGCTTGGGACTAGCGGGAGTAGGCGGGGAGCTGTTTTTT. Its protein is CASSLGLAGVGGELFF.

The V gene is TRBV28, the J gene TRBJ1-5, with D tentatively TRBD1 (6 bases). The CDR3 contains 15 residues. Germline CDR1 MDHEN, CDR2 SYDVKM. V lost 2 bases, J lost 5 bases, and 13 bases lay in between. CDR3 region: CASSLGGAGDQPQHF. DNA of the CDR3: TGTGCCAGCAGTTTAGGGGGGGCGGGTGATCAGCCCCAGCATTTT.

CDR3 nucleotides: TGCGCCAGCAGCCACCCAGCTGGGACAGGGGGGTACGAGCAGTACTTC. Its translation is CASSHPAGTGGYEQYF. The J gene is TRBJ2-7, the V gene TRBV4-1; 11 positions match TRBD1. The CDR3 is made up of 16 amino acids. Germline loops: CDR1 MGHRA, CDR2 YSYEKL. V lost 3 bases to trimming and J lost 4 bases; unmatched junction nucleotides: 8.

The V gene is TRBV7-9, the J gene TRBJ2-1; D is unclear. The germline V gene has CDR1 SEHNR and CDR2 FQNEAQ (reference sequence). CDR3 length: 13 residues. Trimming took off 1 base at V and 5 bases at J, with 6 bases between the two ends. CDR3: CASSLGAHNEQFF. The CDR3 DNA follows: TGTGCCAGCAGCTTAGGGGCCCACAATGAGCAGTTCTTC. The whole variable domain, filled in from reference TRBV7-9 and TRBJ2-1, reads DTGVSQNPRHKITKRGQNVTFRCDPISEHNRLYWYRQTLGQGPEFLTYFQNEAQLEKSRLLSDRFSAERPKGSFSTLEIQRTEQGDSAMYLCASSLGAHNEQFFGPGTRLTVL.

The CDR3 reads CASSLEGAGRSSYNEQFF. CDR3 nucleotide sequence: TGTGCCAGCAGCTTAGAAGGAGCGGGACGGAGCTCCTACAATGAGCAGTTCTTC. This sequence joins TRBV11-3 and TRBJ2-1, with 7 bases identical to TRBD2. CDR3 size: 18 residues. Germline-derived CDR1 and CDR2 are SGHNT and YENEEA. V was clipped by 0 bases and J by 0 bases; unmatched bases: 8.

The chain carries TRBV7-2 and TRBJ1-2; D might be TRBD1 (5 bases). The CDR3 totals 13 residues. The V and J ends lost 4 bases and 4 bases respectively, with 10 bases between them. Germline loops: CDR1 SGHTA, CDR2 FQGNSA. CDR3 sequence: CASSSGNGYGYTF. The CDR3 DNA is TGTGCCAGCAGCTCAGGGAACGGCTATGGCTACACCTTC.

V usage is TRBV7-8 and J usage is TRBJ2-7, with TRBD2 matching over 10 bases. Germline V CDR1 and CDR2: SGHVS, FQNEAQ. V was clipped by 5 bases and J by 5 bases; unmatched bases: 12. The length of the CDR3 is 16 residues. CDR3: CASSLTASGSSHEQYF. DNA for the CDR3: TGTGCCAGCAGCCTCACCGCTAGCGGGAGTTCCCACGAGCAGTACTTC.

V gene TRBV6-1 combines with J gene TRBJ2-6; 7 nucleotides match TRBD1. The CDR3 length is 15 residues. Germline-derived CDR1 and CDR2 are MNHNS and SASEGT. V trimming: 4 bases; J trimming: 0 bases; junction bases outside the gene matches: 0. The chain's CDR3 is CASSGDSSGANVLTF. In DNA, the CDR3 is TGTGCCAGCAGTGGGGACAGCTCTGGGGCCAACGTCCTGACTTTC.

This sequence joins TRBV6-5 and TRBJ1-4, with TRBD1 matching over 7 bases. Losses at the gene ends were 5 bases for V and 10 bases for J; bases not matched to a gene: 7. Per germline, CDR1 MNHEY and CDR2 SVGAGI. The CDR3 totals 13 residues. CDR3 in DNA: TGTGCCAGCAGTCGAGAACAGGGGCGAAAACTGTTTTTT. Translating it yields CASSREQGRKLFF.

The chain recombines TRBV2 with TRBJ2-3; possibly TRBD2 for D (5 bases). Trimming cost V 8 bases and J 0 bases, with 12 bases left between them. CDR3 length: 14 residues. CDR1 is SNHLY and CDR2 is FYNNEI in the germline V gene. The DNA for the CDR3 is TGTGCCAGCTCTCTGGACTCTAGCACAGATACGCAGTATTTT. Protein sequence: CASSLDSSTDTQYF.

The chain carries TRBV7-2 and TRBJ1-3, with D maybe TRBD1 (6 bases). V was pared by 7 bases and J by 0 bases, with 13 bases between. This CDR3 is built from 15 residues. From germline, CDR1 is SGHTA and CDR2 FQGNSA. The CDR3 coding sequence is TGTGCCAGCATCCCTCGGACAGCCTCTGGAAACACCATATATTTT. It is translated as CASIPRTASGNTIYF.

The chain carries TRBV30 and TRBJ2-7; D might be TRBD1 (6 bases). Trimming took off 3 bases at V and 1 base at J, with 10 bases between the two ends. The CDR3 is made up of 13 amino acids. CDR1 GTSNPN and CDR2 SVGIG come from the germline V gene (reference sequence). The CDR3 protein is CAWRVQGSYEQYF. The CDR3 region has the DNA TGTGCCTGGAGGGTACAGGGATCCTACGAGCAGTACTTC.

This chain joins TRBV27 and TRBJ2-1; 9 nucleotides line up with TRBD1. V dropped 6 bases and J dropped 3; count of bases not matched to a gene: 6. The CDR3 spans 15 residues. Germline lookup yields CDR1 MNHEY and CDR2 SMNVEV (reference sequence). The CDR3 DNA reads TGTGCCAGCAGCCCCGACAGGGGGGGCTACAATGAGCAGTTCTTC. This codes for CASSPDRGGYNEQFF.

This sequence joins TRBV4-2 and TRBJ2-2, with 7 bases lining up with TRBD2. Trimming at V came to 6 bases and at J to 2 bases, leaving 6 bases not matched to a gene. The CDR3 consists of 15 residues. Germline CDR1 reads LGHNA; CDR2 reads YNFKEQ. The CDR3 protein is CASSPGTINTGELFF. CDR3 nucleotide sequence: TGTGCCAGCAGTCCCGGGACTATCAACACCGGGGAGCTGTTTTTT.

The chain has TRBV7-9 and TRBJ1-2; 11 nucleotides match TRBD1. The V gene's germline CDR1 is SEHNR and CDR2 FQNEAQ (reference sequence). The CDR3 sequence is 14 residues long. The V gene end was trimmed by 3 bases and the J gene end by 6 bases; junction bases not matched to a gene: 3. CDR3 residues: CASSFWGQGDGYTF. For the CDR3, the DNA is TGTGCCAGCAGCTTTTGGGGACAGGGGGATGGCTACACCTTC.

DNA for the CDR3: TGTGCCAGTAGTGTGACAGGGGAAAATCAGCCCCAGCATTTT. Residues: CASSVTGENQPQHF. This chain uses TRBV19 with TRBJ1-5, with 8 bases matching TRBD1. The trim removed 5 bases at V and 4 bases at J, leaving 4 bases unmatched. Per germline, CDR1 LNHDA and CDR2 SQIVND (reference sequence). This CDR3 has 14 residues. Full variable domain (rest looked up from reference TRBV19 and TRBJ1-5): DGGITQSPKYLFRKEGQNVTLSCEQNLNHDAMYWYRQDPGQGLRLIYYSQIVNDFQKGDIAEGYSVSREKKESFPLTVTSAQKNPTAFYLCASSVTGENQPQHFGDGTRLSIL.

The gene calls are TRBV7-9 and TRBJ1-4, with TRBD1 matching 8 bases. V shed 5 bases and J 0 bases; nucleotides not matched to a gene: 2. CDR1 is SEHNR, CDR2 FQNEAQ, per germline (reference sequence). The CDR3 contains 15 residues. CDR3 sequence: CASSQGASTNEKLFF. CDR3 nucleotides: TGTGCCAGCAGCCAGGGGGCATCAACTAATGAAAAACTGTTTTTT.

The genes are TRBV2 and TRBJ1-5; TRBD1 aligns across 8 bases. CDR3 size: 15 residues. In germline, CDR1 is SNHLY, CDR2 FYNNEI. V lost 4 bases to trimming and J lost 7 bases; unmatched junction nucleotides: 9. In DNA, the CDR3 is TGTGCCAGCAGTGGGGTAGGACAGGGTCGCCAGCCCCAGCATTTT. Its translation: CASSGVGQGRQPQHF.

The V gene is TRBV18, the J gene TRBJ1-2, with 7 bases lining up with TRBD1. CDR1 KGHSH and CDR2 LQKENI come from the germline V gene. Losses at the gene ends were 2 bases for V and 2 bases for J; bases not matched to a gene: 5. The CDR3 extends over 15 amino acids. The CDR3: CASSPTTGKNYGYTF. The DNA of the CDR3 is TGTGCCAGCTCACCAACGACAGGGAAGAACTATGGCTACACCTTC.

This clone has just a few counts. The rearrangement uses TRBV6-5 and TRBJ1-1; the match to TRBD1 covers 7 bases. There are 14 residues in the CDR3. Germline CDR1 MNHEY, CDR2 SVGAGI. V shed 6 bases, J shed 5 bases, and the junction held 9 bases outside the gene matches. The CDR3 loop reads CASRADRSRTEAFF. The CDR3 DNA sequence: TGTGCCAGCAGAGCGGACAGGTCGCGGACTGAAGCTTTCTTT.

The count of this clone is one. The CDR3 spells CASSRQGSTDTQYF. The CDR3 DNA is TGTGCCAGCAGCCGACAGGGCAGCACAGATACGCAGTATTTT. The chain couples TRBV11-1 to TRBJ2-3; 7 nucleotides agree with TRBD1. Germline V CDR1 and CDR2: SGHAT, FQDESV (reference sequence). The V and J ends lost 5 bases and 0 bases, in that order; junction bases with no gene match: 2. The CDR3 spans 14 residues.

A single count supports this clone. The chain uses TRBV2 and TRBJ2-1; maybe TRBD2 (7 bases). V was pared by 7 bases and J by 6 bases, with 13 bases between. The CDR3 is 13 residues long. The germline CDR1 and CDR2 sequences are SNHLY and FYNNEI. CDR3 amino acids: CASMEGGGNEQFF. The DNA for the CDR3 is TGTGCCAGCATGGAGGGGGGGGGCAATGAGCAGTTCTTC.

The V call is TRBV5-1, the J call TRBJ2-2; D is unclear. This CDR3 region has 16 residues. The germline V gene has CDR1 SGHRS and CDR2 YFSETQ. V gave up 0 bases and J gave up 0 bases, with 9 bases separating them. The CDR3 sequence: CASSLASRTNTGELFF. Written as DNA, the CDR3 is TGCGCCAGCAGCTTGGCCAGCAGGACGAACACCGGGGAGCTGTTTTTT.

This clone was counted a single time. DNA for the CDR3: TGTGCCAGCAGCCCGCAGGGGGCCACTGAAGCTTTCTTT. Its protein product is CASSPQGATEAFF. The chain joins TRBV11-3 to TRBJ1-1; 8 nucleotides line up with TRBD1. The CDR3 length is 13 residues. Germline loops: CDR1 SGHNT, CDR2 YENEEA. Trimming at V came to 5 bases and at J to 4 bases, leaving 3 bases not matched to a gene.

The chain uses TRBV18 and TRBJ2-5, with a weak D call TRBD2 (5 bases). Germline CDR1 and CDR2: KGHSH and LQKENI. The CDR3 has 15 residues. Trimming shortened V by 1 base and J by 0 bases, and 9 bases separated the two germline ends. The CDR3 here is CASSPRGQYQETQYF. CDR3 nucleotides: TGTGCCAGCTCACCACGCGGGCAGTACCAAGAGACCCAGTACTTC.

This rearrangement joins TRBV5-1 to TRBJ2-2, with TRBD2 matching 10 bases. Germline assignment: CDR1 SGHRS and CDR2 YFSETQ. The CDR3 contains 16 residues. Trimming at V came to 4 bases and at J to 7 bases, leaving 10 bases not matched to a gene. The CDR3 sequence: CASSVSSGSGGGELFF. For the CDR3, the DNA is TGCGCCAGCAGCGTCTCTAGCGGGAGCGGGGGCGGGGAGCTGTTTTTT. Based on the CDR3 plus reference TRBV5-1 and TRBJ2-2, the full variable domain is KAGVTQTPRYLIKTRGQQVTLSCSPISGHRSVSWYQQTPGQGLQFLFEYFSETQRNKGNFPGRFSGRQFSNSRSEMNVSTLELGDSALYLCASSVSSGSGGGELFFGEGSRLTVL.

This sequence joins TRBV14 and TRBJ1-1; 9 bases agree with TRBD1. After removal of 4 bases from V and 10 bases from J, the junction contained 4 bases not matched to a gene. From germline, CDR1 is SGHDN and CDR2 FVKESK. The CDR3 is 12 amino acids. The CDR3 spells CASSLGQGRAFF. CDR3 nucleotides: TGTGCCAGCAGCCTCGGACAGGGGAGAGCTTTCTTT.

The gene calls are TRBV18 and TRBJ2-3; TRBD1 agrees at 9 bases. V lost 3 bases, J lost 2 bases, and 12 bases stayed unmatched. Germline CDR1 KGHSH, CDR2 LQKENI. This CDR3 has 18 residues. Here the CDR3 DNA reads TGTGCCAGCTCACCCATACGACTGGGGACAGGGACCACAGATACGCAGTATTTT. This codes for CASSPIRLGTGTTDTQYF.

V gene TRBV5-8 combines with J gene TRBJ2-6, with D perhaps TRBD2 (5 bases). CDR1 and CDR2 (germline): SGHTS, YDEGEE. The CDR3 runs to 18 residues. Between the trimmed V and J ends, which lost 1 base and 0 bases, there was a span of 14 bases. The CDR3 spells CASSLSGATHSGANVLTF. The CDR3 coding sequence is TGTGCCAGCAGCTTGAGCGGAGCTACTCACTCTGGGGCCAACGTCCTGACTTTC.

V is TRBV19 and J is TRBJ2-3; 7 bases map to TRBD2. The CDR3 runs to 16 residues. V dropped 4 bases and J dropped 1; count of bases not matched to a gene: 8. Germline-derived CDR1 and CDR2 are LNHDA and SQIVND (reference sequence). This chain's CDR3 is CASSTLVRGGTDTQYF. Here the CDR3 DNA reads TGTGCCAGTAGTACCCTTGTCCGGGGGGGCACAGATACGCAGTATTTT.